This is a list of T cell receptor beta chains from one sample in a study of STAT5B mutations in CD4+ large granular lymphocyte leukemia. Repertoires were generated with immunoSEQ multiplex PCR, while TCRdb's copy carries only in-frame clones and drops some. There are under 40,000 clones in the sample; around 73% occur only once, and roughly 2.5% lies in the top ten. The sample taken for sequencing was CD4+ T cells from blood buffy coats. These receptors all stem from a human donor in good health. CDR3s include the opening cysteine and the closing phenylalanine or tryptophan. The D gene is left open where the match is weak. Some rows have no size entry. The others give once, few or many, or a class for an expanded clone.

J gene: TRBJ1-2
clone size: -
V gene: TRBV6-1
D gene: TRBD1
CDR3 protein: CASSIPGTGVEGYTF
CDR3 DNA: TGTGCCAGCAGTATCCCCGGGACAGGGGTAGAAGGCTACACCTTC

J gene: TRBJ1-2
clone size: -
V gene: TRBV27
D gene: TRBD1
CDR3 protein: CASSGGQLTNYGYTF
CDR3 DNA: TGTGCCAGCAGTGGGGGACAGCTAACTAACTATGGCTACACCTTC

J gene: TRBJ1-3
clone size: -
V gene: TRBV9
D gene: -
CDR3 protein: CASSPRRSGNTIYF
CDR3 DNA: TGTGCCAGCAGCCCCCGGAGGTCTGGAAACACCATATATTTT

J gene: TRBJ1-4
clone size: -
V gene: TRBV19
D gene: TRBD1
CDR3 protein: CASSIGQGANEKLFF
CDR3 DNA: TGTGCCAGTAGTATCGGACAGGGGGCTAATGAAAAACTGTTTTTT

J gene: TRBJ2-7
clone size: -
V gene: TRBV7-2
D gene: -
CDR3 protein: CASSLGSGYEQYF
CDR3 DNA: TGTGCCAGCAGCTTAGGTAGCGGATACGAGCAGTACTTC

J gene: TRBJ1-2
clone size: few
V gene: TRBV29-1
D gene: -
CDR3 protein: CSVEETAYGYTF
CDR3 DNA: TGCAGCGTTGAAGAAACTGCCTATGGCTACACCTTC

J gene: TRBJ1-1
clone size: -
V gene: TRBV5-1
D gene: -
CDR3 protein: CASSPPGGNTEAFF
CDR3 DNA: TGCGCCAGCAGCCCCCCCGGAGGGAACACTGAAGCTTTCTTT

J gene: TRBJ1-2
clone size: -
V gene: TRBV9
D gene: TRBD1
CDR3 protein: CASSRTGYGYTF
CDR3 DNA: TGTGCCAGCAGCCGGACAGGGTATGGCTACACCTTC

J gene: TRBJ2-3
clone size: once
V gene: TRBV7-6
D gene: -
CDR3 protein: CASSLWGDTQYF
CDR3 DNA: TGTGCCAGCAGCCTCTGGGGGGATACGCAGTATTTT

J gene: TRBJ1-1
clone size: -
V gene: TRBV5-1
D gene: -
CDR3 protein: CASSRPGVSEAFF
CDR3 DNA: TGCGCCAGTTCCCGGCCAGGGGTTAGCGAAGCTTTCTTT

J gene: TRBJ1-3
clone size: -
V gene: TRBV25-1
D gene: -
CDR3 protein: CASSEGGKNTIYF
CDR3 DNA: TGTGCCAGCAGTGAGGGGGGTAAAAACACCATATATTTT

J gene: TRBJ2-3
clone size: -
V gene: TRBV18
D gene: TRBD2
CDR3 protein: CASSPFGGALTDTQYF
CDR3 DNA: TGTGCCAGCTCACCATTCGGGGGGGCCCTCACAGATACGCAGTATTTT

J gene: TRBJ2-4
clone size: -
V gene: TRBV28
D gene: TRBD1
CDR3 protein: CASSLRSWTGGSTTLAKNIQYF
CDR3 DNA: TGTGCCAGCAGTTTACGGAGCTGGACAGGGGGCTCTACCACTCTAGCCAAAAACATTCAGTACTTC

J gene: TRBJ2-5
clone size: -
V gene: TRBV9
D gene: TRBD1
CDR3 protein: CASSASGQATGTQYF
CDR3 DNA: TGTGCCAGCAGCGCATCAGGACAGGCCACAGGGACCCAGTACTTC

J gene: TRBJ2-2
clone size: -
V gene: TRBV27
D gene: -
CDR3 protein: CASRSEGPRRGGELFF
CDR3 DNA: TGTGCCAGCAGATCCGAGGGACCCCGAAGAGGCGGGGAGCTGTTTTTT

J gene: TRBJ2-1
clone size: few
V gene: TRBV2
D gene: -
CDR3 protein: CASSERTGWGEQFF
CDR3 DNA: TGTGCCAGCAGTGAACGTACAGGGTGGGGTGAGCAGTTCTTC

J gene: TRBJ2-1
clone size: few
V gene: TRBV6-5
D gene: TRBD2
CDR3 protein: CASTRLAGTYNEQFF
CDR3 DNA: TGTGCCAGCACGAGACTAGCGGGCACTTACAATGAGCAGTTCTTC

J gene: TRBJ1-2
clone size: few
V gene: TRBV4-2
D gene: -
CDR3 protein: CASSPTQGVGYTF
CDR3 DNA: TGTGCCAGCAGCCCCACCCAAGGAGTGGGCTACACCTTC

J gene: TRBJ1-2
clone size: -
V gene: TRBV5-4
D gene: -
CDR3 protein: CASSQGQNYGYTF
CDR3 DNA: TGTGCCAGCAGCCAAGGACAGAACTATGGCTACACCTTC

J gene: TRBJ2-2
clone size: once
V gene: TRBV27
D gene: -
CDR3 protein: CASTRGVNTGELFF
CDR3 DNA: TGTGCCAGCACCAGGGGGGTAAACACCGGGGAGCTGTTTTTT

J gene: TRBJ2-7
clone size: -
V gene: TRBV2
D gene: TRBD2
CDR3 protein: CASRWGGSYEQYF
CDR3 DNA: TGTGCCAGCAGGTGGGGGGGGTCCTACGAGCAGTACTTC

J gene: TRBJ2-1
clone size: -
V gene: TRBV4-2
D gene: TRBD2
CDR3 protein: CASSHGLDNNEQFF
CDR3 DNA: TGTGCCAGCAGCCATGGACTAGACAACAATGAGCAGTTCTTC

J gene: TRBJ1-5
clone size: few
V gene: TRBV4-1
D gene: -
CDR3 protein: CASSQDVSGNQPQHF
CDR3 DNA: TGCGCCAGCAGCCAAGATGTCTCGGGCAATCAGCCCCAGCATTTT

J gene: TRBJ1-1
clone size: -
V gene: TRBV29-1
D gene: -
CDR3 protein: CSATSTGTEAFF
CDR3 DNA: TGCAGCGCCACGTCGACAGGCACTGAAGCTTTCTTT

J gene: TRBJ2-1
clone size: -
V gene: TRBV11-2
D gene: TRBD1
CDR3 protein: CASSSTGQGSFNEQFF
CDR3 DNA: TGTGCCAGCAGCTCAACGGGACAGGGGTCGTTCAATGAGCAGTTCTTC

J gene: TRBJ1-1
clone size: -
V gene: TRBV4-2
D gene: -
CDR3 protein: CASSQGEGSSAFF
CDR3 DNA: TGTGCCAGCAGCCAAGGGGAGGGGTCGTCAGCTTTCTTT

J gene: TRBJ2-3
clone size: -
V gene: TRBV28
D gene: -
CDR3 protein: CASSLIQGTTDTQYF
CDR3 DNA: TGTGCCAGCAGTTTAATTCAGGGGACCACAGATACGCAGTATTTT

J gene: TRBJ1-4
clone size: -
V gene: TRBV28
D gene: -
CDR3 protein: CASSPPATNEKLFF
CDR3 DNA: TGTGCCAGCAGTCCACCGGCAACTAATGAAAAACTGTTTTTT

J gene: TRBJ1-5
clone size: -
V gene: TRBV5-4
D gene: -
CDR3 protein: CASSADSNQPQHF
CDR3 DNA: TGTGCCAGCAGCGCGGATAGCAATCAGCCCCAGCATTTT

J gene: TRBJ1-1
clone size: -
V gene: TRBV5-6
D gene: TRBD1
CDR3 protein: CASSFGQGAGEAFF
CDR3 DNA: TGTGCCAGCAGCTTTGGACAGGGGGCGGGTGAAGCTTTCTTT

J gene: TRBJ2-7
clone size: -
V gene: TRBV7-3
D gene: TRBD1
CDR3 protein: CASSLTRDSYSYEQYF
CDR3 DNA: TGTGCCAGCAGCTTAACGAGGGACAGCTACTCCTACGAGCAGTACTTC

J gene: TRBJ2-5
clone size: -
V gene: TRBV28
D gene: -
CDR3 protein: CATRMGGVETQYF
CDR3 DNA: TGTGCCACCCGCATGGGAGGTGTAGAGACCCAGTACTTC

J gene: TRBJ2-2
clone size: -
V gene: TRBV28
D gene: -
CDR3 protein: CASRSSDTGELFF
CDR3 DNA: TGTGCCAGCAGATCTAGCGACACCGGGGAGCTGTTTTTT

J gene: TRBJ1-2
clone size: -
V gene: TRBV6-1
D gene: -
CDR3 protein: CASSEGLYGYTF
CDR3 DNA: TGTGCCAGCAGTGAAGGGCTCTATGGCTACACCTTC

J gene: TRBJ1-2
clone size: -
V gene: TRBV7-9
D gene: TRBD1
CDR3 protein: CASSLAGQGDGYTF
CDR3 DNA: TGTGCCAGCAGCTTAGCCGGACAGGGGGACGGCTACACCTTC

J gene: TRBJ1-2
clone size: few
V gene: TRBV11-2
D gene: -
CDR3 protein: CASSSGTQYGYTF
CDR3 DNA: TGTGCCAGCAGCTCTGGGACCCAGTATGGCTACACCTTC

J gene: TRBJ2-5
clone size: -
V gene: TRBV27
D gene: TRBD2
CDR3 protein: CASSLIGLAEGETQYF
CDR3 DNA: TGTGCCAGCAGCCTCATCGGACTAGCAGAGGGAGAGACCCAGTACTTC

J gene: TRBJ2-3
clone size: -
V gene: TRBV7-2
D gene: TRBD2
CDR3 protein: CASSLGGTSGVDTQYF
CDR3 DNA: TGTGCCAGCAGCTTAGGCGGGACTAGCGGGGTGGATACGCAGTATTTT

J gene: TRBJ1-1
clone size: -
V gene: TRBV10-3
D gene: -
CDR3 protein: CAISRSRGPKGNTEAFF
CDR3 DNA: TGTGCCATCAGTAGATCCAGGGGCCCCAAGGGGAACACTGAAGCTTTCTTT